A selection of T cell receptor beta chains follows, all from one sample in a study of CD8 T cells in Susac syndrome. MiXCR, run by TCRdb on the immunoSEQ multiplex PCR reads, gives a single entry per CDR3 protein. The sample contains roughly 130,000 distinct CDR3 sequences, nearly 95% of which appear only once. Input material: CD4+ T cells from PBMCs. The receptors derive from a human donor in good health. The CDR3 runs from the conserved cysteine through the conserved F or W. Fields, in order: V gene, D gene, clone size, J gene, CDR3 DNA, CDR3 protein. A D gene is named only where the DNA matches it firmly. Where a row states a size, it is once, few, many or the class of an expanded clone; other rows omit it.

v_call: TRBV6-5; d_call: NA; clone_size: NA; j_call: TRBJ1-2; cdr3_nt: TGTGCCAGCACCTTGGACGGAGGTAAAGGTGGCTACACCTTC; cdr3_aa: CASTLDGGKGGYTF
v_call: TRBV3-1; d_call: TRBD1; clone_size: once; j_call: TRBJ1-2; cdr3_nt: TGTGCCAGCAGCCAGCCCAGACAGGGGGGAAGTGGCTACACCTTC; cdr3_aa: CASSQPRQGGSGYTF
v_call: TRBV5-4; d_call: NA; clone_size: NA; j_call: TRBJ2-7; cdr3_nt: TGTGCCAGCAGCTGGGGTCAGGGTTCCCCTCACGAGCAGTACTTC; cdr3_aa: CASSWGQGSPHEQYF
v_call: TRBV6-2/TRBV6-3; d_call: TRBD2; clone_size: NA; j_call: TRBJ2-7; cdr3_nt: TGTGCCAGCAGCTCGACTAGCGGGGCCTCCTACGAGCAGTACTTC; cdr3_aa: CASSSTSGASYEQYF
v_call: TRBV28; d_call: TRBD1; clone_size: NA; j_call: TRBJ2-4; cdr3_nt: TGTGCCAGCAGTCTGGGACAGGCGTTAGCCAAAAACATTCAGTACTTC; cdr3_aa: CASSLGQALAKNIQYF
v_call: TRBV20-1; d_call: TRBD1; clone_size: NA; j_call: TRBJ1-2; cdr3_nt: TGCAGTGTCGGGACAGTCGGCAGCTATGGCTACACCTTC; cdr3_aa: CSVGTVGSYGYTF
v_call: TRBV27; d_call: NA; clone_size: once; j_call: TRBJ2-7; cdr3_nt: TGTGCCACAAGGCCGGACTCAGGGACCTACGAGCAGTACTTC; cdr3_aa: CATRPDSGTYEQYF
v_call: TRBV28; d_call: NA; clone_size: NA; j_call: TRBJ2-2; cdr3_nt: TGTGCCAGCAGCAACGGGCCTCACCGGGAGCTGTTTTTT; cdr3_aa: CASSNGPHRELFF
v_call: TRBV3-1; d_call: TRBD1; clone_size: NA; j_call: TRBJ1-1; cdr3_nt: TGTGCCAGCAGCAGACAGGGGGTGGTGAACACTGAAGCTTTCTTT; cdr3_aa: CASSRQGVVNTEAFF
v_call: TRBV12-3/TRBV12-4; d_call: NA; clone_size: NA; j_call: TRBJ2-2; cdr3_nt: TGTGCCAGCAGCACATCCCCGCCGAACACCGGGGAGCTGTTTTTT; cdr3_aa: CASSTSPPNTGELFF
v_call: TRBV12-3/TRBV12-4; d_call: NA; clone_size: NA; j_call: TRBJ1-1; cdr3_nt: TGTGCCAGCAGTTTAGACAGATACACTGAAGCTTTCTTT; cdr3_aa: CASSLDRYTEAFF
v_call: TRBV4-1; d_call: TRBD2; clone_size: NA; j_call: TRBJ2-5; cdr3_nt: TGCGCCAGCAGCCAAAAGCCGCTAGCGGGAGGCGAGACCCAGTACTTC; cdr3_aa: CASSQKPLAGGETQYF
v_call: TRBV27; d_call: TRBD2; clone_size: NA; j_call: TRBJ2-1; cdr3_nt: TGTGCCAGCAGTTTATCGCTAGCGGGAGCCCACAGGCAGTTCTTC; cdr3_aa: CASSLSLAGAHRQFF
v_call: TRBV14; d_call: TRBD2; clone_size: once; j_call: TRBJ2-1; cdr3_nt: TGTGCCAGCAGCCAAGTACGACTAGCGTTTTACAATGAGCAGTTCTTC; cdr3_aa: CASSQVRLAFYNEQFF
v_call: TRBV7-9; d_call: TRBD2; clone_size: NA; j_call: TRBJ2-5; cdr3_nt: TGTGCCAGCAGCTTAAACCTAGCGGGAGGGCTCGGAGAGACCCAGTACTTC; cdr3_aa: CASSLNLAGGLGETQYF
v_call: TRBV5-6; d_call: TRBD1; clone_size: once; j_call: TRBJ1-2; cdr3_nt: TGTGCCAGCAGCTTGGTGGACAGGTATAACTATGGCTACACCTTC; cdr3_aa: CASSLVDRYNYGYTF
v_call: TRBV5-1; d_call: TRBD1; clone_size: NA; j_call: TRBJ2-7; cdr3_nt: TGCGCCAGCAGTTCCTCCGGGACAGCCTACGAGCAGTACTTC; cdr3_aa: CASSSSGTAYEQYF
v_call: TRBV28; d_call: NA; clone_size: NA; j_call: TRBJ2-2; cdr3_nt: TGTGCCAGCAAGGGGATCAACACCGGGGAGCTGTTTTTT; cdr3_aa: CASKGINTGELFF
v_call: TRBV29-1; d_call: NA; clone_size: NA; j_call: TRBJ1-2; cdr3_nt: TGCAGCGTTGACCCAGCGGATAACTATGGCTACACCTTC; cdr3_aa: CSVDPADNYGYTF
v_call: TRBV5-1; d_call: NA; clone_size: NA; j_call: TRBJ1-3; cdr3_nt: TGCGCCAGCAGCTCCGGACCCGAACGAGGAAACACCATATATTTT; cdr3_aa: CASSSGPERGNTIYF
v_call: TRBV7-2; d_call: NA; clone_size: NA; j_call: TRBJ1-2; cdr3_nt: TGTGCCAGCAGCCCGGGGAGGGGGAACTATGGCTACACCTTC; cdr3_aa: CASSPGRGNYGYTF
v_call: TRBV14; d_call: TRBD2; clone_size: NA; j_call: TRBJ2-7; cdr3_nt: TGTGCCAGCAGCGCAGGGACTAGCGGGACCGAGCAGTACTTC; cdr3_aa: CASSAGTSGTEQYF
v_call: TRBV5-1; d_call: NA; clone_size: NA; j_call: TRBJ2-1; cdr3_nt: TGCGCCAGCAGCTTGGTTAGCGGCTCGGGCAATGAGCAGTTCTTC; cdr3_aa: CASSLVSGSGNEQFF
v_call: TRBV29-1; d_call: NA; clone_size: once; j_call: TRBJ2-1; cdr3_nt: TGCGGCTCAGAAGGGGGCTACAATGAGCAGTTCTTC; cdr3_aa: CGSEGGYNEQFF
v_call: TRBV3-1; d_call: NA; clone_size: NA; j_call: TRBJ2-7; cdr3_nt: TGTGCCAGCAGCCTAAGGATGGCAGGCTCCTACGAGCAGTACTTC; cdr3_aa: CASSLRMAGSYEQYF
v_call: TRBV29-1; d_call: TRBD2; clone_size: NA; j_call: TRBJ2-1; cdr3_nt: TGCAGCGTTGGTCCTAGCGGCCCCTACAATGAGCAGTTCTTC; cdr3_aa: CSVGPSGPYNEQFF
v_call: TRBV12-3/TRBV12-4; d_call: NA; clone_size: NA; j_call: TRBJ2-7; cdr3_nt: TGTGCCAGCAGCCTGGCGGGGATCGACTACGAGCAGTACTTC; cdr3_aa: CASSLAGIDYEQYF
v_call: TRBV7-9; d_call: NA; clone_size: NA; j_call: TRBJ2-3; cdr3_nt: TGTGCCAGCAGCTTAGAGGGGCAGGGAGATACGCAGTATTTT; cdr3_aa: CASSLEGQGDTQYF
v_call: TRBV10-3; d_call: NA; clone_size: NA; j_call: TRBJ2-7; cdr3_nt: TGTGCCATCAGTGAGTCACCGGATACCTACGAGCAGTACTTC; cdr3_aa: CAISESPDTYEQYF
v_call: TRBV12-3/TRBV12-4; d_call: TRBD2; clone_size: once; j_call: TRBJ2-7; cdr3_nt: TGTGCCAGCAGTTTACTTTCTAGCGGGAGATACGAGCAGTACTTC; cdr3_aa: CASSLLSSGRYEQYF
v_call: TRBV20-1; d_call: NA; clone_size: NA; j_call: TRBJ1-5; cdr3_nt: TGCAGTGCTAGAGCCAGCGCACCTAATCAGCCCCAGCATTTT; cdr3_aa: CSARASAPNQPQHF
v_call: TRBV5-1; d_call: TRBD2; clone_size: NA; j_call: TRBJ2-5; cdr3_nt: TGCGCCAGCAGCGGACTAGCGGGGACCGCCCGGACCCAGTACTTC; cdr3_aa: CASSGLAGTARTQYF
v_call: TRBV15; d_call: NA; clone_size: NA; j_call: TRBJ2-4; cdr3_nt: TGTGCCACCAGCAGAGATTCGGCTGGCGGCCCTAAAAACATTCAGTACTTC; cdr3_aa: CATSRDSAGGPKNIQYF
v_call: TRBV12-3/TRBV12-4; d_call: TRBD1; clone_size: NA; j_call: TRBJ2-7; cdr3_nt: TGTGCCAGCAGTGGGACAGGGGGCTACTACGAGCAGTACTTC; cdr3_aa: CASSGTGGYYEQYF
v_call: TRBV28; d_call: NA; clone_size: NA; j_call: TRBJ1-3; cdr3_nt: TGTGCCAGCACCCCACAGGTTCCTGGAAACACCATATATTTT; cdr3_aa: CASTPQVPGNTIYF
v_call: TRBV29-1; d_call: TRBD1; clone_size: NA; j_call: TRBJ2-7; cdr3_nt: TGCAGCGTTGAAGGACAGGGGGCGAACGAGCAGTACTTC; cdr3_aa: CSVEGQGANEQYF
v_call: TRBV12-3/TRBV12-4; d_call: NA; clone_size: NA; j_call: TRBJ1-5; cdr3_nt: TGTGCCAGCAGTTTAGTAGGTCTGGATCAGCCCCAGCATTTT; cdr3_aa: CASSLVGLDQPQHF
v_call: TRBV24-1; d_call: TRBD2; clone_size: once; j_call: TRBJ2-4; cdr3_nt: TGTGCCACCAGTGATTCAGCGGGAGTCCAGTACTTC; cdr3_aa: CATSDSAGVQYF
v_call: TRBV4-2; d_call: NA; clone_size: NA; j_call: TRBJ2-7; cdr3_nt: TGTGCCAGCAGCCAAACGCTCACTGACGAGCAGTACTTC; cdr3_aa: CASSQTLTDEQYF
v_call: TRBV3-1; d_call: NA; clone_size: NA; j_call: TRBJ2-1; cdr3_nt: TGTGCCAGCAGTGTACTAGCCGATGAGCAGTTCTTC; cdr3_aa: CASSVLADEQFF
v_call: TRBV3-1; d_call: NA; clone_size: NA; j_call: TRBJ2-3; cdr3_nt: TGTGCCAGCAGCCACGGTTTCTCGACAGATACGCAGTATTTT; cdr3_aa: CASSHGFSTDTQYF
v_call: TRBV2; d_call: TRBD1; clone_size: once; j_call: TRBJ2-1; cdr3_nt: TGTGCCATCGCTTCGGACAGGGCCTACAATGAGCAGTTCTTC; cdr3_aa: CAIASDRAYNEQFF
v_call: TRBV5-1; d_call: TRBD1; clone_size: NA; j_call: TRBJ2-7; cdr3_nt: TGCGCCAGCAGCTTGGCGGGGACAGGGGACGAGCAGTACTTC; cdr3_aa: CASSLAGTGDEQYF
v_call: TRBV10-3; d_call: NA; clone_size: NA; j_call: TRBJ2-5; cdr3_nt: TGTGCCATCAGTCGACTAGAGGAAGAGACCCAGTACTTC; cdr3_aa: CAISRLEEETQYF
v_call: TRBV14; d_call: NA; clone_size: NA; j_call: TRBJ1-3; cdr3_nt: TGTGCCAGCAGCCCGCGGACCTCTGGAAACACCATATATTTT; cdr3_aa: CASSPRTSGNTIYF
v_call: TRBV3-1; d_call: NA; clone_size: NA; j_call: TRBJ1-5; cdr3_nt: TGTGCCAGCAGCCCCACGTTCGATCAGCCCCAGCATTTT; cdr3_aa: CASSPTFDQPQHF
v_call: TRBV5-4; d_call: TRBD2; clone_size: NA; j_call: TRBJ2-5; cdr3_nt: TGTGCCAGCACCTCGGGCTTATCTAGCGGGAGTATGAAGACCCAGTACTTC; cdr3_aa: CASTSGLSSGSMKTQYF
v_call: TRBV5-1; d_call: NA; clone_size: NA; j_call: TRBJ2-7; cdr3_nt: TGCGCCAGCAGCTACGACAGTGTGGAGCAGTACTTC; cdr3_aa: CASSYDSVEQYF
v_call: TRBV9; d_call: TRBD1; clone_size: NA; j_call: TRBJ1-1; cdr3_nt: TGTGCCAGCACGGACAGGCGGAACACTGAAGCTTTCTTT; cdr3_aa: CASTDRRNTEAFF
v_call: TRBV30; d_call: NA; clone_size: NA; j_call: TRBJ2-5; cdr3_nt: TGTGCGGGAAGTGCCTCTGGAGGCCAGGAGACCCAGTACTTC; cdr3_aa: CAGSASGGQETQYF
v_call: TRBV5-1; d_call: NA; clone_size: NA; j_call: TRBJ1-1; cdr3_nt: TGCGCCAGCAGCTTGGGGGCAGGATTGAACACTGAAGCTTTCTTT; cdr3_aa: CASSLGAGLNTEAFF
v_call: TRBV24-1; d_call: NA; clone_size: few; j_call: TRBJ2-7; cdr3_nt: TGTGCCACCAGTGATGGAGCATCCTACGAGCAGTACTTC; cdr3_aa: CATSDGASYEQYF